This record covers a single T cell receptor beta chain. Original data processing: Counts of nucleated cells, estimated from reference gene primer amplification, were obtained. Assay: immunoSEQ multiplex PCR; the TCRdb copy retains only in-frame clones and omits some. Clonal size and the V and J genes are those of that table, whereas D and trimming came from the DNA. Of about 87,000 clones in the sample, roughly 75% were seen once. Trimming shortened V by 4 bases and J by 7 bases, and 17 bases separated the two germline ends. Germline V gives CDR1 MNHEY, CDR2 SVGAGI. This CDR3 comprises 15 residues. The sample belongs to a study of blood T cell repertoires in COVID-19.

Sequencing used peripheral blood. The TCR was taken from a woman aged 45-60 years with acute or convalescent COVID-19. The V gene is TRBV6-5, the J gene TRBJ1-5; D perhaps matches TRBD1 (6 bases). The CDR3 bases are TGTGCCAGCAGTTCCGGACAGCCGTCACTACAGCCCCAGCATTTT. The encoded protein is CASSSGQPSLQPQHF.